This T cell receptor beta chain is drawn from a study of blood T cell repertoires in COVID-19 (dated by TCRdb to 2018 to 2021). About the study as a whole: Samples from collaborators originated in the United States, Italy and Spain and spanned both the acute and convalescent phases of COVID-19. The prospective study material was composed of cDNA or gDNA derived from T cells, B-cell-depleted T cells, or PBMCs. The repertoires were released in a freely available public database meant as a resource for research on the immune response to SARS-CoV-2. Subjects who had been exposed to COVID-19, were actively infected with it, or had recovered from it provided the deeply sampled blood TCRbeta repertoires that made up the dataset. A de-identified subject ID, COVID-19 status, age in years and sex were almost always included in the sample metadata. The samples were drawn from two sources: the first 160 participants of the ongoing ImmuneRACE study, and 1,000 to 1,500 subjects contributed by 6 global collaborators. Where HLA class I and class II types were available, the types were taken from metadata supplied by the sample provider, not from assay-based typing. Beyond this particular receptor, the publication reports: The amount of clinical and demographic metadata varied by source and participant and was provided uncurated.

Turning to this clone: Its cognate antigen has yet to be identified. The input lacks base qualities; no much larger clone sits a single base away.

Each collaborating institution followed its own protocols to collect whole blood in K2EDTA tubes. Collaborator samples were shipped for TCRbeta analysis as frozen whole blood, isolated PBMCs, or DNA extracted from either sample type. Reading the germline V gene (reference sequence) gives CDR1 LNHDA and CDR2 SQIVND. Between the V and J ends, shortened by 3 bases and 6 bases respectively, the junction contains 12 bases. The CDR3 covers 13 residues, taking in both the cysteine and the phenylalanine. Here the CDR3 DNA is all that survives: 39 bases in frame from base 1. TCRbeta CDR3 regions were amplified from genomic DNA by means of the immunoSEQ Assay, a bias-controlled multiplex PCR. As for the authors' bioinformatics: The number of nucleated cells in each sample was estimated by amplification of reference gene primers within the assay. To quantify the absolute abundance of each unique TCRbeta CDR3 rearrangement, sequence reads were collapsed and filtered. Productive Simpson clonality was computed per sample as the square root of Simpson's diversity index over productive rearrangements. The table comes from immuneACCESS by way of TCRdb, which keeps in-frame sequences with V and J called. Part of the clones is missing from these tables; in studies checked, under half for an unresolved V gene and the rest for unknown reasons. That table supplies the V and J calls and clone size; D and trimming were determined from the DNA. This sample gives 100,000 or so clones in total; approximately 91% of them show up just once. Roughly 0.88% of the sample comes from the top ten.

The source material was peripheral blood. The chain is made from TRBV19 and TRBJ2-7; the D gene identity is not certain. The TCR sequence derives from a man in his 60s with acute or convalescent COVID-19. The CDR3 reads CASSIIMRSEQYF. Here is the DNA: TGTGCCAGTAGTATCATCATGAGATCCGAGCAGTACTTC.